The 29 T cell receptor beta chains listed next were all sequenced from one sample in a study of post-analysis software for immune sequencing data. Sequencing libraries made from TCR beta cDNA carried unique molecular identifiers. TCRdb itself ran the PCR reads through MiXCR, one entry per CDR3 protein. The sample contains 350,000 to 450,000 distinct CDR3 sequences, roughly 40% of which appear only once. General observations from the study: Comparison of patients with controls showed a handful of TRBV segments more frequent in patients, TRBV5-6, TRBV5-1 and TRBV20-1 among them.

Their antigen targets remain unknown. Material: blood. The receptors were gathered from a girl aged 2 to 9 with multiple sclerosis.

In its sample, this clonotype was seen a few times. The chain carries TRBV29-1 and TRBJ2-7; 14 positions agree with TRBD2. Germline V gene data show CDR1 as SQVTM and CDR2 as ANQGSEA. V lost 5 bases to trimming and J lost 4 bases; unmatched junction nucleotides: 7. The CDR3 covers 15 residues. In nucleotides, the CDR3 is TGCAGCGTTTGGACTAGCGGGAGGACGAATTACGAGCAGTACTTC. Translation gives CSVWTSGRTNYEQYF.

The sample holds a few counts of this clonotype. The V call is TRBV19, the J call TRBJ1-2; D not certain. Germline V lookup: CDR1 LNHDA, CDR2 SQIVND (reference sequence). The length of the CDR3 is 15 residues. The germline V and J ends were trimmed by 3 bases and 3 bases, with 14 bases remaining between them. The CDR3 loop reads CASSISPVIDYGYTF. DNA for the CDR3: TGTGCCAGTAGTATTTCTCCGGTCATAGACTATGGCTACACCTTC.

This clonotype was recorded a few times. This sequence joins TRBV6-5 and TRBJ2-7; 11 bases map to TRBD1. The V gene's germline CDR1 is MNHEY and CDR2 SVGAGI. J lost 4 bases, V lost 0 bases, and 5 bases had no gene match. The CDR3 covers 16 residues. This CDR3 reads CASSYSVGTGGYEQYF. For the CDR3, the DNA is TGTGCCAGCAGTTACTCGGTGGGGACAGGGGGTTACGAGCAGTACTTC.

The rearrangement uses TRBV28 and TRBJ2-5, with 7 bases that match TRBD1. The CDR3 contains 12 residues. Germline CDR1 MDHEN, CDR2 SYDVKM. With V trimmed by 10 bases and J by 4 bases, 6 bases remained unmatched. The DNA for the CDR3 is TGTGCCATCACAGGGGCGGGAGAGACCCAGTACTTC. Translation gives CAITGAGETQYF.

The V gene is TRBV11-2, the J gene TRBJ2-3; D not certain. CDR3 size: 15 residues. Looked up from germline, CDR1 is SGHAT and CDR2 is FQNNGV. Trimming took off 4 bases at V and 0 bases at J, with 11 bases between the two ends. The CDR3 sequence is CASSSDATSTDTQYF. The DNA for the CDR3 is TGTGCCAGCAGCTCCGACGCAACTAGCACAGATACGCAGTATTTT.

V and J are TRBV6-5 and TRBJ2-1; 7 positions agree with TRBD1. The germline V gene encodes CDR1 MNHEY and CDR2 SVGAGI. J lost 3 bases, V lost 0 bases, and 5 bases had no gene match. The CDR3 runs to 16 residues. The CDR3 bases are TGTGCCAGCAGTTACTCTCGGGACAGTAACTACAATGAGCAGTTCTTC. Protein: CASSYSRDSNYNEQFF.

This clonotype was counted a few times. This chain joins TRBV12-3 or TRBV12-4 and TRBJ2-3; a weak D match, TRBD1 (6 bases). V was trimmed by 2 bases and J by 7 bases, leaving 13 bases between them. This CDR3 spans 14 amino acids. This chain's CDR3 is CASSLNRERYTQYF. CDR3 DNA: TGTGCCAGCAGTTTAAACAGGGAACGATATACGCAGTATTTT.

This chain connects TRBV3-1 to TRBJ1-5, with D possibly TRBD1 on 5 matching bases. Between the trimmed V and J ends, which lost 1 base and 6 bases, there was a span of 13 bases. This CDR3 is built from 15 residues. The germline CDR1 and CDR2 sequences are LGHDT and YNNKEL (reference sequence). DNA for the CDR3: TGTGCCAGCAGCCAAGCTTTTGGGGGGGGTCAGCCCCAGCATTTT. It translates to CASSQAFGGGQPQHF.

The table lists this clonotype with a few counts. The genes are TRBV20-1 and TRBJ1-6, with D perhaps TRBD1 (5 bases). V lost 1 base and J lost 13, with 20 bases in between. The CDR3 spans 15 residues. Germline values: CDR1 DFQATT, CDR2 SNEGSKA (reference sequence). CDR3 nucleotide sequence: TGCAGTGCTAGAGCCCTTCCGAACAGGTCTTCCCCCCTCCACTTT. This translates into CSARALPNRSSPLHF.

This clonotype was detected many times. The CDR3 coding sequence is TGTGCCAGCACGGGGGGGCCGGAGACCCAGTACTTC. This translates into CASTGGPETQYF. The V gene is TRBV6-5, the J gene TRBJ2-5; 8 nucleotides agree with TRBD2. Germline V lookup: CDR1 MNHEY, CDR2 SVGAGI. The CDR3 has 12 residues. V gave up 7 bases and J gave up 5 bases; unmatched junction bases: 3.

This sequence joins TRBV18 and TRBJ2-3; D is ambiguous. Deletions cut 1 base from V and 5 bases from J, with 16 bases between. The CDR3 has 16 amino acids. Germline V lookup: CDR1 KGHSH, CDR2 LQKENI. CDR3 nucleotides: TGTGCCAGCTCACCACGTTATGGCGGTTCCAGAGATACGCAGTATTTT. Translation gives CASSPRYGGSRDTQYF.

The rearrangement uses TRBV20-1 and TRBJ1-5, with 12 bases aligning to TRBD1. The CDR3 sequence is 18 residues long. Looked up from germline, CDR1 is DFQATT and CDR2 is SNEGSKA (reference sequence). The V gene end was trimmed by 2 bases and the J gene end by 1 base; junction bases not matched to a gene: 9. The DNA for the CDR3 is TGCAGTGCTAGATCGGGACAGGGGGCCCGAGTGAGCAATCAGCCCCAGCATTTT. Amino acids: CSARSGQGARVSNQPQHF.

This chain links TRBV5-1 with TRBJ2-5; TRBD2 agrees at 9 bases. V lost 6 bases, J lost 5 bases, and 5 bases stayed unmatched. The CDR3 runs 13 residues. Germline CDR1 is SGHRS and CDR2 is YFSETQ. The chain's CDR3 is CASNLAGDETQYF. The CDR3 coding sequence is TGCGCCAGCAACTTAGCGGGAGATGAGACCCAGTACTTC.

V and J are TRBV6-5 and TRBJ1-2; D not certain. The CDR3 loop spans 16 amino acids. V was shortened by 5 bases and J by 4 bases, with 20 bases between the two germline ends. The germline V gene encodes CDR1 MNHEY and CDR2 SVGAGI. The CDR3 loop is CASSPARIGEGYGYTF. The CDR3 nucleotides read TGTGCCAGCAGTCCTGCGCGGATCGGGGAGGGCTATGGCTACACCTTC.

The rearrangement uses TRBV18 and TRBJ1-1, with D perhaps TRBD1 (6 bases). The CDR3 extends over 15 amino acids. Trimming pared 0 bases from V and 1 base from J, leaving 9 bases between. Germline V gene data show CDR1 as KGHSH and CDR2 as LQKENI. The CDR3 DNA sequence: TGTGCCAGCTCACCACCGACGGGGGCGAACACTGAAGCTTTCTTT. This gives the protein CASSPPTGANTEAFF.

This clonotype was recorded only once. The V call is TRBV6-2 or TRBV6-3, the J call TRBJ1-5; D is ambiguous. Germline-derived CDR1 and CDR2 are MNHEY and SVGEGT. The CDR3 runs 11 residues. Between the trimmed V and J ends, which lost 5 bases and 7 bases, there was a span of 6 bases. The CDR3 region has the DNA TGTGCCAGCAGTCCCGAGCAGCCCCAGCATTTT. Amino acid sequence: CASSPEQPQHF.

Turning to this clonotype: A junction boundary mismatches the germline segment, possibly from a read error. V is TRBV4-1 and J is TRBJ1-1, with TRBD1 as a possible D gene (5 bases). The CDR3 totals 13 residues. In germline, CDR1 is MGHRA, CDR2 YSYEKL. The CDR3 region is CATGREGNTEAFF. As DNA, the CDR3 is TGCGCCACAGGCAGGGAGGGGAACACTGAGGCTTTCTTT.

This clonotype was observed a few times. The chain links TRBV29-1 to TRBJ2-1; 7 nucleotides agree with TRBD1. Trimming at V came to 3 bases and at J to 3 bases, leaving 2 bases not matched to a gene. CDR1 and CDR2 (germline): SQVTM, ANQGSEA. CDR3 length: 13 amino acids. The DNA of the CDR3 is TGCAGCGTTGAGGGACAGTACTACAATGAGCAGTTCTTC. Translated, it gives CSVEGQYYNEQFF.

A few counts support this clonotype. The CDR3, as DNA: TGTGCCAGCAGCACAACCCTCGTCCGGGGATCCAAAAACATTCAGTACTTC. Translating gives CASSTTLVRGSKNIQYF. The chain combines TRBV27 with TRBJ2-4; D possibly corresponds to TRBD2 (5 bases). This CDR3 contains 17 residues. Looked up from germline, CDR1 is MNHEY and CDR2 is SMNVEV (reference sequence). The V and J ends lost 6 bases and 2 bases respectively, with 20 bases between them.

V is TRBV6-5 and J is TRBJ2-1; TRBD1 aligns across 7 bases. Germline trimming cut 0 bases from V and 9 bases from J; bases unmatched to any gene: 8. The CDR3 has 15 amino acids. CDR1 is MNHEY and CDR2 is SVGAGI in the germline V gene. CDR3 nucleotides: TGTGCCAGCAGTTACTCGGACAGGTTGGGCGGTGAGCAGTTCTTC. This encodes CASSYSDRLGGEQFF.

The chain joins TRBV6-6 to TRBJ2-5, with 10 nucleotides matching TRBD1. The CDR3 has 13 residues. The V and J ends lost 8 bases and 7 bases, in that order; junction bases with no gene match: 7. CDR1 is MNHNY, CDR2 SVGAGI, per germline (reference sequence). The CDR3 nucleotides read TGTGCCAGCGACTCCCGGACAGGGGGGACCCAGTACTTC. It encodes CASDSRTGGTQYF.

This clonotype was seen only a few times. The chain links TRBV20-1 to TRBJ2-3; D is possibly TRBD2 (5 bases). The CDR3 is made up of 13 amino acids. The germline gives CDR1 DFQATT, CDR2 SNEGSKA (reference sequence). With 1 base removed from V and 4 bases from J, the gap between germline ends came to 9 bases. CDR3 residues: CSARASFADTQYF. The CDR3 DNA is TGCAGTGCTAGAGCTAGCTTCGCAGATACGCAGTATTTT.

The chain is built from TRBV7-3 and TRBJ2-7; TRBD1 aligns across 8 bases. The end of the DNA is better explained by TRBJ2-5, so the J call may be wrong. Germline V gene data show CDR1 as SGHTA and CDR2 as FQGTGA. CDR3 length equals 15 residues. This chain's CDR3 is CASSSIGQGKETQYF. For the CDR3, the DNA is TGTGCCAGCAGCTCAATAGGACAGGGAAAGGAGACCCAGTACTTC.

The V gene is TRBV4-1, the J gene TRBJ1-1, with D hard to call. CDR3 size: 14 residues. Germline V gene data show CDR1 as MGHRA and CDR2 as YSYEKL. Trimming shortened V by 4 bases and J by 0 bases, and 9 bases separated the two germline ends. CDR3 residues: CASSPLGLNTEAFF. As DNA, the CDR3 is TGCGCCAGCAGCCCCTTGGGGTTGAACACTGAAGCTTTCTTT.

The chain combines TRBV7-2 with TRBJ1-2, with D unclear. Looked up from germline, CDR1 is SGHTA and CDR2 is FQGNSA. V was shortened by 1 base and J by 8 bases, with 11 bases between the two germline ends. The CDR3 covers 13 residues. The CDR3 nucleotides read TGTGCCAGCAGCTTAGGAGGGTCGGTCGGCTACACCTTC. Translated: CASSLGGSVGYTF.

This clonotype occurred a few times. One end of the junction is discordant with germline, which a read error may explain. This chain uses TRBV4-1 with TRBJ1-5; D call uncertain. CDR1 and CDR2 from the germline V gene are MGHRA and YSYEKL. This CDR3 region has 14 residues. The CDR3 is CASSPLTANQLQHF. In nucleotides, the CDR3 is TGCGCCAGCAGCCCCCTCACTGCGAATCAGCTCCAGCATTTT.

V and J are TRBV28 and TRBJ1-2; TRBD1 might be the D (6 bases). The CDR3 has 15 amino acids. Deletions cut 8 bases from V and 3 bases from J, with 19 bases between. Germline-derived CDR1 and CDR2 are MDHEN and SYDVKM. CDR3 region: CASSILGAGDYGYTF. Here the CDR3 DNA reads TGTGCCAGCTCAATCTTAGGGGCAGGGGACTATGGCTACACCTTC.

The genes are TRBV12-3 or TRBV12-4 and TRBJ1-5, with D hard to call. CDR3 length equals 13 residues. V dropped 2 bases and J dropped 3 bases, with 5 bases sitting between them. CDR3 in DNA: TGTGCCAGCAGTTTAAGCGACAATCAGCCCCAGCATTTT. Translation: CASSLSDNQPQHF.

V is TRBV12-3 or TRBV12-4 and J is TRBJ2-4; D possibly matches TRBD1 or TRBD2 (5 bases each). The CDR3 length is 16 residues. V dropped 7 bases and J dropped 0 bases, with 16 bases sitting between them. For the CDR3, the DNA is TGTGCCAGCACCTTGGGGGATTACATAGCCAAAAACATTCAGTACTTC. Its translation: CASTLGDYIAKNIQYF.